A selection of T cell receptor beta chains follows, all from one sample in a study of shared clonotypes between healthy human individuals. Produced via immunoSEQ multiplex PCR; TCRdb's table is partial and in-frame only. The sample includes about 2.4 million clones, 93% of them seen just once. The sequenced sample consisted of naive CD4+ T cells from PBMCs. The receptors shown here come from a man between 18 and 35 years old in good health. Some clones in this sample may be carry-over from other donors' samples. The CDR3 runs from the conserved cysteine through the conserved F or W. D genes are given only for firm matches. Rows may omit the clone size; those that give it use once, few, many or a size class.

TRBD1 | - | TRBJ2-7 | TRBV2 | CASSERRQGYEQYF | TGTGCCAGCAGTGAAAGACGACAGGGCTACGAGCAGTACTTC
TRBD1 | - | TRBJ1-5 | TRBV7-8 | CASSFTGGGQPQHF | TGTGCCAGCAGCTTCACAGGGGGTGGCCAGCCCCAGCATTTT
- | - | TRBJ2-6 | TRBV29-1 | CSVGGAGANVLTF | TGCAGCGTTGGTGGGGCTGGGGCCAACGTCCTGACTTTC
TRBD1 | - | TRBJ2-7 | TRBV7-9 | CASSARQGPTYEQYF | TGTGCCAGCAGCGCAAGACAGGGGCCCACCTACGAGCAGTACTTC
TRBD1 | - | TRBJ1-3 | TRBV4-2 | CASSRTGTGLSGGNTIYF | TGTGCCAGCAGCCGAACCGGGACAGGGCTTTCTGGGGGAAACACCATATATTTT
TRBD2 | - | TRBJ2-7 | TRBV7-3 | CASSLTSGDYEQYF | TGTGCCAGCAGCTTGACTAGCGGGGACTACGAGCAGTACTTC
TRBD2 | - | TRBJ2-5 | TRBV7-7 | CASSASPTSGSWETQYF | TGTGCCAGCAGCGCCTCTCCCACTAGCGGGAGTTGGGAGACCCAGTACTTC
- | - | TRBJ2-7 | TRBV4-1 | CASSLKDGFPLGAYEQYF | TGCGCCAGCAGTTTAAAAGACGGGTTCCCCCTTGGCGCCTACGAGCAGTACTTC
TRBD1 | - | TRBJ1-4 | TRBV4-2 | CASSQEPKGQGREKLFF | TGTGCCAGCAGCCAAGAACCCAAGGGACAGGGGAGGGAAAAACTGTTTTTT
- | once | TRBJ2-3 | TRBV9 | CASSPGDFTDTQYF | TGTGCCAGCAGCCCCGGGGACTTCACAGATACGCAGTATTTT
TRBD1 | once | TRBJ2-2 | TRBV7-2 | CASSYRDRGTGELFF | TGTGCCAGCAGCTACCGGGACAGGGGCACCGGGGAGCTGTTTTTT
TRBD1 | - | TRBJ1-2 | TRBV15 | CATSGDRGGSGYTF | TGTGCCACCAGCGGGGACAGGGGCGGAAGTGGCTACACCTTC
- | - | TRBJ1-5 | TRBV6-5 | CASNRPNQPQHF | TGTGCCAGCAACAGACCCAATCAGCCCCAGCATTTT
- | - | TRBJ2-1 | TRBV23-1 | CASSHTGLQLLRIDEQFF | TGCGCCAGCAGCCACACTGGGCTCCAACTATTACGCATCGATGAGCAGTTCTTC
TRBD1 | once | TRBJ1-4 | TRBV5-3 | CARRGRRHPPSRGNEKLFF | TGTGCCAGAAGAGGTCGGAGGCATCCTCCATCCAGGGGGAATGAAAAACTGTTTTTT
TRBD2 | - | TRBJ2-1 | TRBV10-3 | CAISRAVAGGPGEQFF | TGTGCCATCAGTAGGGCAGTAGCGGGAGGGCCTGGTGAGCAGTTCTTC
- | once | TRBJ1-2 | TRBV9 | CASSGGTGYGYTF | TGTGCCAGCAGCGGGGGGACCGGTTATGGCTACACCTTC
- | - | TRBJ1-1 | TRBV30 | CAWSSGSEVAFF | TGTGCCTGGAGTTCGGGCAGTGAGGTAGCTTTCTTT
- | - | TRBJ2-4 | TRBV29-1 | CSVEHLVAKNIQYF | TGCAGCGTCGAGCATCTGGTAGCCAAAAACATTCAGTACTTC
TRBD1 | - | TRBJ1-2 | TRBV27 | CASSPTKPTGANGYTF | TGTGCCAGCAGTCCTACGAAACCGACAGGGGCCAATGGCTACACCTTC
- | - | TRBJ2-5 | TRBV9 | CASSVAGGRRLETQYF | TGTGCCAGCAGCGTAGCCGGGGGGCGACGGTTGGAGACCCAGTACTTC